This T cell receptor (beta chain) was retrieved from a study of blood T cells in healthy people across ages. Primed by a sample-barcoded 5' primer and a J-beta primer mix, a second PCR proceeded for 7 to 11 cycles. TCRdb ran MiXCR on the 5' RACE reads and lists one entry per CDR3 protein. The profile shows about 1,500,000 distinct CDR3 sequences, roughly 27% of them singletons. The clonotype was recovered from a woman aged 25 to 39 in good health. Specimen: blood.

The CDR3, as DNA: TGTGCCAGCAGCCACAGCGGGGGGGCCGAGACCCAGTACTTC. Its protein product is CASSHSGGAETQYF. The V and J genes are TRBV3-1 and TRBJ2-5; 10 bases fit TRBD2. Germline V lookup: CDR1 LGHDT, CDR2 YNNKEL (reference sequence). Trimming removed 3 bases from V and 5 bases from J; junction bases left unmatched: 3. This CDR3 is 14 amino acids long.